This TCR beta chain is drawn from a study of response to subunit inactivated influenza vaccine. Regarding the study as a whole: Researchers suggested that each seasonal influenza vaccination recruits few new T cells.

TCRdb re-analysed the RT-PCR reads in MiXCR, keeping a single row per CDR3 protein. The sample comprises 250,000 to 350,000 distinct CDR3 sequences, about 20% of which are singletons, and about 9.4% rests with the top ten. This clonotype was counted ten times or more. What it binds is not known. After removal of 6 bases from V and 5 bases from J, the junction contained 5 bases not matched to a gene. Germline CDR1 DFQATT, CDR2 SNEGSKA (reference sequence). This CDR3 has 13 residues. V gene TRBV20-1 combines with J gene TRBJ1-1, with 11 bases lining up with TRBD1. This TCR was recovered from a man in his fifties or sixties who received an inactivated influenza vaccine. Sequencing was performed on PBMCs from blood, taken around 22 months after vaccination. CDR3 in DNA: TGCAGTGCGACAGGGACAGGGGGAACTGAAGCTTTCTTT. It is translated as CSATGTGGTEAFF.